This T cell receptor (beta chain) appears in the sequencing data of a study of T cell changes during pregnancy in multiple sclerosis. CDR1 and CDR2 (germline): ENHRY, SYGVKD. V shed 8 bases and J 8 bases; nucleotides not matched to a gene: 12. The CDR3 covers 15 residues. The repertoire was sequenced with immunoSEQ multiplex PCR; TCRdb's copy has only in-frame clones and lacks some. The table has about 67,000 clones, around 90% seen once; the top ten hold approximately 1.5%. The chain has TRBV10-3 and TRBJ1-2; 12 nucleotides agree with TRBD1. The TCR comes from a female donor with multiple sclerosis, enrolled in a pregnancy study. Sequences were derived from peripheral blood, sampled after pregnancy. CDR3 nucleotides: TGTGCCATCTCGAATCCGGGACAGGGGGCAGAAGGCTACACCTTC. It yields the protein CAISNPGQGAEGYTF.